This TCR beta chain was obtained from a study of cytotoxic CD8 clonotypes in ibrutinib-treated CLL. Measured with immunoSEQ multiplex PCR; TCRdb has only the in-frame clones, and not every one. The top ten clones hold around 15% of a sample with 150,000 to 200,000 clones, around three quarters of them seen once. The V segment lost 3 bases and the J segment 4 bases; nucleotides outside the gene matches: 2. The CDR3 length is 15 residues. In germline, CDR1 is LNHDA, CDR2 SQIVND (reference sequence). The receptor was isolated from a human donor with chronic lymphocytic leukemia. Here the sequenced sample was PBMCs, taken after 24 months of ibrutinib treatment. The chain is built from TRBV19 and TRBJ2-7, with 14 bases fitting TRBD2. The CDR3 loop is CASSMGTSGSYEQYF. Written as DNA, the CDR3 is TGTGCCAGTAGTATGGGGACTAGCGGGAGTTACGAGCAGTACTTC.